The next 10 T cell receptor beta chains were all read from a single sample in a study of HIV-infected children after antiretroviral therapy interruption. Treatment noted: PENTA 11 planned treatment interruption arm or continuous ART arm. RNA-based 3' RACE libraries used unique molecular identifiers. TCRdb analysed the 3' RACE reads with MiXCR anew, one entry per CDR3 protein. The sample contains 30,000 to 50,000 distinct CDR3 sequences, 5% to 8% of which appear only once. This specimen consisted of CD45RA+ CD4+ T cells from PBMCs, pooled from several time points, obtained from a donor given antiretroviral therapy, either interrupted or continuous. The sample's subset: naive CD4+ CD45RA+ CD45RO- T cells. These receptors originate from a pool of human donors with HIV.

Many counts were recorded for this clonotype. This chain connects TRBV20-1 to TRBJ2-7, with TRBD1 matching 10 bases. CDR3 length: 14 residues. CDR1 is DFQATT and CDR2 is SNEGSKA in the germline V gene (reference sequence). The ends lost 3 bases at V and 1 base at J; junction bases unmatched: 3. As DNA, the CDR3 is TGCAGTGCTAGGACGGGACAGGGGTCCTACGAGCAGTACTTC. It encodes CSARTGQGSYEQYF.

This clonotype has a count of ten or more. The chain joins TRBV10-3 to TRBJ1-2; 8 positions agree with TRBD1. V lost 5 bases to trimming and J lost 8 bases; unmatched junction nucleotides: 7. Germline CDR1 and CDR2: ENHRY and SYGVKD. CDR3 length equals 13 residues. CDR3 DNA: TGTGCCATCAGTCCTCTGACAGGGGAAGGCTACACCTTC. Protein: CAISPLTGEGYTF.

The genes are TRBV5-1 and TRBJ2-1; D is possibly TRBD1 (6 bases). Germline-derived CDR1 and CDR2 are SGHRS and YFSETQ. V dropped 1 base and J dropped 5 bases, with 10 bases sitting between them. The CDR3 spans 14 residues. CDR3 loop: CASSLTGQNNEQFF. The CDR3 region has the DNA TGCGCCAGCAGCTTGACTGGACAGAACAATGAGCAGTTCTTC.

This clonotype was counted ten times or more. V gene TRBV7-8 combines with J gene TRBJ2-2; 9 bases match TRBD2. V lost 5 bases to trimming and J lost 5 bases; unmatched junction nucleotides: 9. The CDR3 has 16 residues. The germline V gene encodes CDR1 SGHVS and CDR2 FQNEAQ. CDR3 amino acids: CASSLQREALTGELFF. The CDR3 region has the DNA TGTGCCAGCAGCCTCCAGCGGGAGGCGCTTACCGGGGAGCTGTTTTTT.

Ten or more counts support this clonotype. The rearrangement joins TRBV2 to TRBJ1-2; D is uncertain. The CDR3 is 12 amino acids. The V gene's germline CDR1 is SNHLY and CDR2 FYNNEI. V lost 2 bases to trimming and J lost 7 bases, with 8 bases between them. The CDR3 bases are TGTGCCAGCAGTGAAATCTGGACTGGCTACACCTTC. Translation gives CASSEIWTGYTF.

This clonotype appeared many times. This chain joins TRBV28 and TRBJ2-3; D unclear. Germline CDR1 MDHEN, CDR2 SYDVKM. The CDR3 has 10 amino acids. Trimming cost V 3 bases and J 7 bases, with 2 bases left between them. CDR3 sequence: CASSFNTQYF. The CDR3 DNA sequence: TGTGCCAGCAGTTTTAATACGCAGTATTTT.

This clonotype was seen repeatedly, ten times or more. The chain has TRBV12-3 or TRBV12-4 and TRBJ2-2; D assignment may be TRBD1 or TRBD2 (5 bases each). The CDR3 is 15 amino acids. V dropped 2 bases and J dropped 3 bases, with 10 bases sitting between them. The CDR3 protein is CASSLRGPYTGELFF. As DNA, the CDR3 is TGTGCCAGCAGTTTAAGGGGACCTTACACCGGGGAGCTGTTTTTT.

This chain links TRBV7-3 with TRBJ2-2; the D gene is possibly TRBD1 (5 bases). Trimming left V 0 bases short and J 2 bases short, with 10 bases between. Germline loops: CDR1 SGHTA, CDR2 FQGTGA. CDR3 length: 16 residues. The CDR3 sequence: CASSLTGTGNTGELFF. The CDR3 DNA reads TGTGCCAGCAGCTTAACTGGCACAGGTAACACCGGGGAGCTGTTTTTT. Combining the CDR3 with reference TRBV7-3 and TRBJ2-2 gives the whole variable domain GAGVSQTPSNKVTEKGKYVELRCDPISGHTALYWYRQSLGQGPEFLIYFQGTGAADDSGLPNDRFFAVRPEGSVSTLKIQRTERGDSAVYLCASSLTGTGNTGELFFGEGSRLTVL.

The table lists this clonotype with a count of one. V gene TRBV20-1 combines with J gene TRBJ1-1, with TRBD1 as a possible D gene (5 bases). Germline lookup yields CDR1 DFQATT and CDR2 SNEGSKA (reference sequence). CDR3 length: 13 amino acids. Trimming left V 5 bases short and J 2 bases short, with 12 bases between. The CDR3 sequence is CSAGRGLNTEAFF. CDR3 nucleotides: TGCAGTGCTGGACGGGGACTAAACACTGAAGCTTTCTTT.

This clonotype occurred many times. The V gene is TRBV3-1, the J gene TRBJ1-6, with 7 bases that match TRBD1. With 0 bases clipped from V and 7 bases from J, the junction kept 6 bases outside the gene matches. Germline V CDR1 and CDR2: LGHDT, YNNKEL (reference sequence). The CDR3 contains 16 residues. CDR3 nucleotides: TGTGCCAGCAGCCAAGATAGGGCAGGGGGGAATTCACCCCTCCACTTT. This encodes CASSQDRAGGNSPLHF.